This T cell receptor beta chain was profiled in a study of blood T cell repertoires in COVID-19. There are 17 residues in the CDR3. Trimming took off 1 base at V and 0 bases at J, with 13 bases between the two ends. Germline V gene lookup returns CDR1 MNHEY and CDR2 SMNVEV (reference sequence). Method: immunoSEQ multiplex PCR; TCRdb's copy keeps in-frame clones and lacks some. The top ten clones hold about 1.6% of a sample with some 260,000 clones, about nine tenths of them seen once. This sequence joins TRBV27 and TRBJ1-5, with a possible D match to TRBD1 (5 bases). This sequence originates from a man in his forties who had recovered from COVID-19. Sequenced material: PBMCs or T cells enriched from blood (not recorded which). The DNA for the CDR3 is TGTGCCAGCAGTTTATATGGCGGGGACCATAGCAATCAGCCCCAGCATTTT. It translates to CASSLYGGDHSNQPQHF.